This entry describes one T cell receptor (beta chain). This clonotype was seen ten or more times. The specificity of this receptor is unknown. One base away there is no much larger clone; base qualities are not given. CDR3 length: 13 amino acids, cysteine to phenylalanine. Just the 39-base CDR3 DNA is kept, in frame starting at base 1. V is cut back by 7 bases and J by 8 bases, with 4 bases in the junction unmatched. Based on the germline V gene, the CDR1 and CDR2 sequences are SGHTA and FQGNSA. This sample stems from a study of early T cells in non-severe SARS-CoV-2 infection (dated by TCRdb to the early 2020s). Study-wide context: Because TCR sequencing relied on bulk RNA taken from unsorted whole blood, pairing of alpha and beta chains was not possible.

Findings and caveats that apply to the study as a whole: VDJdb matching was skewed toward anti-spike CD8 responses and likely underestimated virus-specific expansions, missing private and CD4 specificities.

This was a case-control study nested in a cohort of healthcare workers in London, UK, who had nasopharyngeal swab PCR tests and blood samples taken every week. Healthcare workers were enrolled in the week of the UK lockdown, from 23 to 31 March 2020, and were followed every week for up to roughly 15 weeks. Library generation was performed with 5' RACE. For sequencing, a NextSeq 500 was employed. Unique molecular identifiers were attached to individual cDNA molecules in the TCR library protocol so that sequencing error and PCR bias could be corrected. Sequencing covered both TCR alpha and beta chains, and within each sample the abundances of alpha and beta sequences were tightly co-correlated. The authors processed their data as follows. V gene, J gene and CDR3 annotation of TCR sequences was performed with Decombinator V4. Expanded TCRs were defined as changing significantly between any two time points under a Poisson model with p below 0.0001. TCR abundances were normalised to the total number of TCRs sequenced per sample and were expressed as counts per million. TRAV1-2 paired with TRAJ12, TRAJ20 or TRAJ33 defined MAIT TCRs, while TRAV10 paired with TRAJ18 defined iNKT TCRs. A search of VDJdb, accessed on 1 November 2021, was run for TCRs annotated to CMV, EBV and SARS-CoV-2, with TCRs annotated for multiple antigens excluded. TCRdb trimmed the raw reads at Q25, called clones with MiXCR and kept productive beta chains. Records with the same CDR3 protein are collapsed into one entry carrying the most frequent genes and DNA. The V and J calls were determined by TCRdb, not by the authors. The sample table lists tens of thousands of distinct CDR3 sequences, 4% to 5% of them with a count of one. The ten most abundant clones make up about 15% of the sample.

The clonotype comes from an adult who was a healthcare worker with PCR-confirmed SARS-CoV-2 infection or an uninfected control (not recorded which). The sample taken for sequencing was whole blood. The chain links TRBV7-2 with TRBJ1-6; 8 of the junction bases match TRBD1. The CDR3: CASNGQGYSPLHF. The DNA is TGTGCCAGCAATGGACAGGGATATTCACCCCTCCACTTT.